This passage covers 21 T cell receptor beta chains from one sample sequenced in a study of OX40 agonist ivuxolimab in advanced cancers. Libraries came from the immunoSEQ multiplex PCR assay. TCRdb provides this immuneACCESS table in a form limited to in-frame rearrangements. Some clones are lacking; in checked studies, under half of them reflect an unresolved V gene, and why the rest are absent is not known. The table for this sample lists around 13,000 clones; around 73% of them were counted only once. The ten largest account for 39% of the sample. The specimen was CD4+ or CD8+ T cells sorted from blood, collected in a trial of the OX40 agonist ivuxolimab. The receptors shown here come from an adult with an advanced solid tumor such as melanoma, head and neck, liver or kidney cancer.

The chain combines TRBV5-4 with TRBJ2-5; TRBD2 agrees at 8 bases. The CDR3 contains 13 residues. In germline, CDR1 is SGHNT, CDR2 YYREEE (reference sequence). The J segment lost 5 bases and the V segment lost 2 bases, leaving 2 bases of the junction unmatched. The CDR3 DNA reads TGTGCCAGCAGCTTCCGCGGGGGGGAGACCCAGTACTTC. Amino acid sequence: CASSFRGGETQYF.

The chain uses TRBV6-1 and TRBJ2-1; 8 nucleotides line up with TRBD1. The CDR3 is 17 residues long. After removal of 1 base from V and 12 bases from J, the junction contained 17 bases not matched to a gene. CDR1 is MNHNS, CDR2 SASEGT, per germline. This CDR3 is CASSEDGVLGTGTMQFF. CDR3 sequence (DNA): TGTGCCAGCAGTGAAGACGGGGTGCTTGGGACAGGTACCATGCAGTTCTTC.

This clone occurred a few times. The chain uses TRBV5-4 and TRBJ1-5, with D hard to call. The germline CDR1 and CDR2 sequences are SGHNT and YYREEE (reference sequence). The CDR3 totals 12 residues. V lost 2 bases and J 6 bases, leaving 6 bases between the germline ends. The CDR3 sequence is CASSFLGQPQHF. The CDR3 DNA reads as TGTGCCAGCAGCTTTTTAGGTCAGCCCCAGCATTTT.

This clone was picked up one time. The CDR3 here is CASSEERGESYNEQFF. In DNA form, the CDR3 reads TGCGCCAGCAGTGAGGAAAGGGGGGAATCCTACAATGAGCAGTTCTTC. The gene calls are TRBV10-1 and TRBJ2-1; D is possibly TRBD1 or TRBD2 (6 bases each). The CDR3 loop spans 16 amino acids. The germline V and J ends were trimmed by 2 bases and 1 base, with 12 bases remaining between them. Germline V gives CDR1 WNHNN, CDR2 SYGVQD (reference sequence).

This sequence joins TRBV28 and TRBJ2-2; TRBD2 matches at 10 bases. CDR3 length: 16 amino acids. Germline V gene lookup returns CDR1 MDHEN and CDR2 SYDVKM. V dropped 4 bases and J dropped 3; count of bases not matched to a gene: 5. Here the CDR3 DNA reads TGTGCCAGCAGTTCTAGCGGGAGAGAGGACACCGGGGAGCTGTTTTTT. Its protein product is CASSSSGREDTGELFF.

Remarks on this clone: Other DNA sequences in this sample translate to the same CDR3. The V gene is TRBV9, the J gene TRBJ1-2, with TRBD1 as a possible D gene (5 bases). This CDR3 is 12 amino acids long. Deletions cut 0 bases from V and 8 bases from J, with 8 bases between. Germline assignment: CDR1 SGDLS and CDR2 YYNGEE. CDR3 sequence: CASSVEGYGYTF. The CDR3 coding sequence is TGTGCCAGCAGCGTAGAGGGGTACGGCTACACCTTC.

The J gene is TRBJ1-1, the V gene TRBV5-6; D gene ambiguous. The V end lost 6 bases, the J end lost 1 base, and 13 bases lay between the germline ends. The CDR3 contains 14 residues. Per the germline V gene, CDR1 is SGHDT and CDR2 is YYEEEE. CDR3 sequence reads: CASIHSWGNTEAFF. Here the CDR3 DNA reads TGTGCCAGCATCCATAGTTGGGGGAACACTGAAGCTTTCTTT.

The chain links TRBV27 to TRBJ2-2, with 8 nucleotides matching TRBD1. The germline V gene has CDR1 MNHEY and CDR2 SMNVEV (reference sequence). Trimming at V came to 3 bases and at J to 5 bases, leaving 14 bases not matched to a gene. This CDR3 comprises 18 residues. The CDR3 DNA reads as TGTGCCAGCAGTTTGTTTGGCCTGACAGGGGCCTGGACCGGGGAGCTGTTTTTT. The encoded protein is CASSLFGLTGAWTGELFF.

The genes are TRBV27 and TRBJ2-5, with TRBD1 matching over 9 bases. V shed 5 bases and J 4 bases; nucleotides not matched to a gene: 5. The CDR3 has 14 amino acids. CDR1 MNHEY and CDR2 SMNVEV come from the germline V gene (reference sequence). CDR3 residues: CASSTLDRGETQYF. Here the CDR3 DNA reads TGTGCCAGCAGTACCTTGGACAGGGGAGAGACCCAGTACTTC.

This chain joins TRBV18 and TRBJ2-3; TRBD2 matches 8 bases. This CDR3 is 17 amino acids long. Germline V lookup: CDR1 KGHSH, CDR2 LQKENI. The V segment lost 4 bases and the J segment 1 base; nucleotides outside the gene matches: 10. CDR3: CASSQGVAAGGTDTQYF. The DNA of the CDR3 is TGTGCCAGCTCACAGGGGGTAGCAGCGGGAGGCACAGATACGCAGTATTTT. The full variable domain, in which reference TRBV18 and TRBJ2-3 provide the parts outside the CDR3, is NAGVMQNPRHLVRRRGQEARLRCSPMKGHSHVYWYRQLPEEGLKFMVYLQKENIIDESGMPKERFSAEFPKEGPSILRIQQVVRGDSAAYFCASSQGVAAGGTDTQYFGPGTRLTVL.

The rearrangement links TRBV7-2 to TRBJ1-1; 7 bases match TRBD1. Germline V gives CDR1 SGHTA, CDR2 FQGNSA. After removal of 4 bases from V and 4 bases from J, the junction contained 6 bases not matched to a gene. The CDR3 is 14 residues long. The CDR3 DNA follows: TGTGCCAGCAGCTCCTCGACAGGGATCACTGAAGCTTTCTTT. Its translation: CASSSSTGITEAFF.

The rearrangement joins TRBV2 to TRBJ2-7; tentatively, D is TRBD2 (5 bases). Germline loops: CDR1 SNHLY, CDR2 FYNNEI. This CDR3 comprises 12 residues. Trimming removed 7 bases from V and 5 bases from J, with 12 bases in between. CDR3 in DNA: TGTGCCAGCAAAGAGGAGGCCCACGAGCAGTACTTC. This translates into CASKEEAHEQYF.

The chain employs TRBV6-4 and TRBJ2-1; D is unclear. Looked up from germline, CDR1 is MRHNA and CDR2 is SNTAGT. Deletions cut 0 bases from V and 4 bases from J, with 4 bases between. The CDR3 consists of 13 residues. The CDR3 region has the DNA TGTGCCAGCAGTGACTCGGCGTACAATGAGCAGTTCTTC. As protein: CASSDSAYNEQFF.

The V and J genes are TRBV9 and TRBJ2-1; D is undetermined. Germline V gene sequence: CDR1 SGDLS, CDR2 YYNGEE. Trimming shortened V by 2 bases and J by 6 bases, and 9 bases separated the two germline ends. This CDR3 spans 13 amino acids. This CDR3 reads CASSVLPGNEQFF. The DNA of the CDR3 is TGTGCCAGCAGCGTGTTACCGGGCAATGAGCAGTTCTTC. Full variable domain (outside the CDR3, taken from reference TRBV9 and TRBJ2-1): DSGVTQTPKHLITATGQRVTLRCSPRSGDLSVYWYQQSLDQGLQFLIQYYNGEERAKGNILERFSAQQFPDLHSELNLSSLELGDSALYFCASSVLPGNEQFFGPGTRLTVL.

The chain links TRBV11-3 to TRBJ2-1; D is perhaps TRBD2 (6 bases). CDR3 size: 12 residues. The germline V gene encodes CDR1 SGHNT and CDR2 YENEEA. Trimming stripped 3 bases from V and 9 bases from J, with 9 bases between. This CDR3 reads CASSFGTSEQFF. In DNA form, the CDR3 reads TGTGCCAGCAGCTTCGGGACTTCTGAGCAGTTCTTC.

The rearrangement links TRBV5-1 to TRBJ2-5; weak D call: TRBD2 (6 bases). Trimming removed 1 base at V and 4 bases at J, with 11 bases between. CDR1 is SGHRS and CDR2 is YFSETQ in the germline V gene. This CDR3 contains 14 residues. For the CDR3, the DNA is TGCGCCAGCAGCTTGTTCGGGAGTGGAGAGACCCAGTACTTC. It encodes CASSLFGSGETQYF.

The J gene is TRBJ1-1, the V gene TRBV5-4, with D unresolved. Germline lookup yields CDR1 SGHNT and CDR2 YYREEE (reference sequence). V was clipped by 4 bases and J by 1 base, with 17 bases between them. The CDR3 contains 16 residues. The CDR3 nucleotides are TGTGCCAGCAGCCTCGACCCCGGAGGTAGGAACACTGAAGCTTTCTTT. Residues: CASSLDPGGRNTEAFF.

Relative to its sample, this clone is hyperexpanded (1% or more). The chain employs TRBV5-6 and TRBJ2-7; 7 bases match TRBD2. This CDR3 contains 14 residues. J lost 5 bases, V lost 2 bases, and 7 bases had no gene match. Germline assignment: CDR1 SGHDT and CDR2 YYEEEE. The CDR3 bases are TGTGCCAGCAGCTTCGGGCAAGCGGGGAACGAGCAGTACTTC. As protein: CASSFGQAGNEQYF.

This clone has a handful of counts. The chain couples TRBV6-5 to TRBJ2-3; TRBD1 agrees at 8 bases. J was trimmed by 0 bases and V by 5 bases; bases with no gene match: 4. Germline loops: CDR1 MNHEY, CDR2 SVGAGI. This CDR3 has 15 amino acids. CDR3 nucleotides: TGTGCCAGCAGTAACGGACAGGGTAGCACAGATACGCAGTATTTT. Its protein is CASSNGQGSTDTQYF.

The rearrangement uses TRBV6-5 and TRBJ2-3; 7 nucleotides agree with TRBD1. The CDR3 loop spans 15 amino acids. The ends lost 8 bases at V and 2 bases at J; junction bases unmatched: 10. Germline CDR1 MNHEY, CDR2 SVGAGI. CDR3 amino acids: CASSGGQDITDTQYF. CDR3 DNA: TGTGCCAGCTCCGGCGGACAGGATATCACAGATACGCAGTATTTT.

The rearrangement uses TRBV21-1 and TRBJ1-6. TRBV21-1 is a pseudogene segment. This CDR3 is 13 amino acids long. The chain's CDR3 is CAARVSYNSPLHF. Written as DNA, the CDR3 is TGTGCCGCGAGGGTCTCCTATAATTCACCCCTCCACTTT.